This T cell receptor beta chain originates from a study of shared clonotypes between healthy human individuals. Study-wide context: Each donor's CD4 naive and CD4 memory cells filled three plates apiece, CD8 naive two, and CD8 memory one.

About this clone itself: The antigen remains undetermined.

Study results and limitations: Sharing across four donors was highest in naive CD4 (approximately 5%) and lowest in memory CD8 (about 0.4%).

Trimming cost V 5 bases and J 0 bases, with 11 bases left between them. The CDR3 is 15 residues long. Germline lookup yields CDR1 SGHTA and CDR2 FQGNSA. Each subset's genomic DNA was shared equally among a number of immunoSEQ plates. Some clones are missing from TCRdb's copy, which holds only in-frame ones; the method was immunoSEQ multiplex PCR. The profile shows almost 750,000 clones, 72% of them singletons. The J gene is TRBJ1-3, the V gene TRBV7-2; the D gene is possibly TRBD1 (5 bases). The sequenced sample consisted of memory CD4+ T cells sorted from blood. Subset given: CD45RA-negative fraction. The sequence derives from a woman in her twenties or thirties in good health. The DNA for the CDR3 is TGTGCCAGCAGCCCCTGGGGGAGCTCTGGAAACACCATATATTTT. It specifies CASSPWGSSGNTIYF.